This T cell receptor beta chain was found in a study of blood T cell repertoires in COVID-19. Only in-frame clones appear in the TCRdb table, and some are missing; sequencing was by immunoSEQ multiplex PCR. The sample has 220,000 or so clones, over 60% seen once; the top ten hold around 6%. This CDR3 comprises 16 residues. The V and J ends lost 3 bases and 7 bases, in that order; junction bases with no gene match: 8. From germline, CDR1 is KGHSH and CDR2 LQKENI. Sample: peripheral blood. This receptor was taken from a woman between 65 and 79 years old with acute or convalescent COVID-19. The V call is TRBV18, the J call TRBJ2-2; 10 positions agree with TRBD2. CDR3 protein: CASSPELAGEIGELFF. The CDR3 bases are TGTGCCAGCTCACCTGAGCTAGCGGGAGAAATCGGGGAGCTGTTTTTT.